The 5 T cell receptor beta chains reported below all come from one sample, sequenced in a study of T-cell memory formation after mild COVID-19. TCRdb recomputed calls from the 5' RACE reads with MiXCR, one row per CDR3 protein. The sample contains 140,000 or so distinct CDR3 sequences, about 14% of which appear only once. Sequencing used PBMCs or a T cell subset sorted from them (not recorded which). The receptors here all came from an adult woman who had mild COVID-19 (a few samples of this study predate the infection). Cell type and time point are not known.

The chain is built from TRBV6-6 and TRBJ1-5, with D unresolved. Germline loops: CDR1 MNHNY, CDR2 SVGAGI (reference sequence). Trimming removed 4 bases from V and 0 bases from J, with 13 bases in between. The CDR3 spans 16 residues. The CDR3 DNA is TGTGCCAGCAGTTCAGCCGCGGATTATAGCAATCAGCCCCAGCATTTT. Protein: CASSSAADYSNQPQHF.

The gene calls are TRBV29-1 and TRBJ2-5; 12 positions agree with TRBD2. The junction had 3 bases not matched to a gene; V was cut back by 3 bases and J by 4 bases. The CDR3 is made up of 14 amino acids. CDR1 and CDR2 (germline): SQVTM, ANQGSEA. In DNA form, the CDR3 reads TGCAGCGTTGAGACTAGCGGGAGCTTAGAGACCCAGTACTTC. Its translation: CSVETSGSLETQYF. Based on the CDR3 plus reference TRBV29-1 and TRBJ2-5, the full variable domain is SAVISQKPSRDICQRGTSLTIQCQVDSQVTMMFWYRQQPGQSLTLIATANQGSEATYESGFVIDKFPISRPNLTFSTLTVSNMSPEDSSIYLCSVETSGSLETQYFGPGTRLLVL.

The chain uses TRBV6-5 and TRBJ1-1; maybe TRBD1 (5 bases). The V gene's germline CDR1 is MNHEY and CDR2 SVGAGI. This CDR3 has 13 residues. Trimming removed 7 bases from V and 11 bases from J, with 20 bases in between. The CDR3 spells CASTLGVPYPAFF. In DNA, the CDR3 is TGTGCCAGCACCCTGGGGGTTCCCTACCCGGCTTTCTTT.

This clonotype came up many times. One end of the junction fails to match germline, which may point to a read error. V and J are TRBV7-6 and TRBJ2-5, with TRBD2 matching over 7 bases. Germline loops: CDR1 SGHVS, CDR2 FNYEAQ. The CDR3 length is 14 residues. In nucleotides, the CDR3 is TGTGCCAGCAGCTCGGAGTCAGCGGGGCCGATCCAGCACTTC. Amino acid sequence: CASSSESAGPIQHF.

This clonotype came up a few times. The chain couples TRBV12-3 or TRBV12-4 to TRBJ1-5; unclear D gene. This CDR3 has 13 amino acids. Trimming stripped 3 bases from V and 6 bases from J, with 9 bases between. The CDR3: CASSFTAAQPQHF. The CDR3 DNA follows: TGTGCCAGCAGTTTTACGGCGGCTCAGCCCCAGCATTTT.